The clone carrying this T cell receptor beta chain was detected once. Its antigen remains unknown. The data originate from a study of T-cell memory formation after mild COVID-19. Study background: There were largely donor-specific TCR clusters. Overall study results and limits: CD4/CD8 balance characterized clones contracting day 15 to 85, and CD4+ skew characterized later expanders. In pre-infection memory, a portion of responding clones appeared, which suggested that cross-reactive memory joined.

Germline CDR1 is SGDLS and CDR2 is YYNGEE. This CDR3 is built from 14 residues. The V end was cut by 0 bases, the J end by 2 bases, with 7 bases between. Each CDR3 protein is one row after TCRdb ran MiXCR on the 5' RACE reads. The sample contains just under 550,000 distinct CDR3 sequences, just over 20% of which appear only once. The sequence was obtained from an adult woman who had mild COVID-19 (a few samples of this study predate the infection). Cell type and time point are not known. J is TRBJ2-3 and V is TRBV9; D might be TRBD1 (5 bases). What was sequenced was PBMCs or a T cell subset sorted from them (not recorded which). CDR3 amino acids: CASSVEGHTDTQYF. The DNA of the CDR3 is TGTGCCAGCAGCGTAGAAGGACACACAGATACGCAGTATTTT.